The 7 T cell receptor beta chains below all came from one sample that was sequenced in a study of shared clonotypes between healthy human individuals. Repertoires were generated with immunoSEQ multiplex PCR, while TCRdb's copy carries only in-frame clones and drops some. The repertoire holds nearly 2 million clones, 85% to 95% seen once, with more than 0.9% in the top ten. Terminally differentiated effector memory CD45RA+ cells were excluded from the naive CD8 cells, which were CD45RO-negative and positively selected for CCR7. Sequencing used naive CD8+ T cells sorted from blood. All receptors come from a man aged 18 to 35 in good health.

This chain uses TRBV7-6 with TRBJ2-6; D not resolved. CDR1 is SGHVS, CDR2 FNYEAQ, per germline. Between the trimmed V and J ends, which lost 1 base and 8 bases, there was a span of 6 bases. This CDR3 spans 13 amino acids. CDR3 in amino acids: CASSLGPTNVLTF. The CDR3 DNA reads TGTGCCAGCAGCTTAGGTCCGACCAACGTCCTGACTTTC.

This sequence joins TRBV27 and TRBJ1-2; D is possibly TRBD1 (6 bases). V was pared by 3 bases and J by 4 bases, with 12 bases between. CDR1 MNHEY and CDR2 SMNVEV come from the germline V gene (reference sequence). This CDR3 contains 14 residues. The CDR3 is CASSFEGRGYGYTF. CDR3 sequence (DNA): TGTGCCAGCAGTTTTGAGGGCAGGGGCTATGGCTACACCTTC.

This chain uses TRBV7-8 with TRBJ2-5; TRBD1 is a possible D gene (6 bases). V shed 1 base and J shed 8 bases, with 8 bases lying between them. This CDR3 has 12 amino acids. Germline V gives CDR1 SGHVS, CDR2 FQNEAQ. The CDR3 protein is CASSLDRDTQYF. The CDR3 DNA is TGTGCCAGCAGCTTAGACAGGGACACCCAGTACTTC.

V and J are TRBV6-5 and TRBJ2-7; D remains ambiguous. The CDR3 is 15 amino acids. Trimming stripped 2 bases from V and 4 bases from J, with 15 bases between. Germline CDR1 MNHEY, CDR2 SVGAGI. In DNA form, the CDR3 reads TGTGCCAGCAGTTACCGGGTCCAGTCCCCTTACGAGCAGTACTTC. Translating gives CASSYRVQSPYEQYF.

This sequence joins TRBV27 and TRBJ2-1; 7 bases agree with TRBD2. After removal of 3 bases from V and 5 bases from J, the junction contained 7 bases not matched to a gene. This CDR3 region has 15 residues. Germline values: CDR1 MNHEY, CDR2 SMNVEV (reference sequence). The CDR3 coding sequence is TGTGCCAGCAGTTTGGGGAGCGGGACCCACAATGAGCAGTTCTTC. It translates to CASSLGSGTHNEQFF.

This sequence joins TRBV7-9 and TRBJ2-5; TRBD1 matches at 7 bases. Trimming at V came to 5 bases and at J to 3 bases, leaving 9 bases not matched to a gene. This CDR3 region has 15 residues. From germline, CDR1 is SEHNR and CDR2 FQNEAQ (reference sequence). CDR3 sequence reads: CASSARLTGEETQYF. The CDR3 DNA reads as TGTGCCAGCAGCGCACGACTTACAGGGGAAGAGACCCAGTACTTC.

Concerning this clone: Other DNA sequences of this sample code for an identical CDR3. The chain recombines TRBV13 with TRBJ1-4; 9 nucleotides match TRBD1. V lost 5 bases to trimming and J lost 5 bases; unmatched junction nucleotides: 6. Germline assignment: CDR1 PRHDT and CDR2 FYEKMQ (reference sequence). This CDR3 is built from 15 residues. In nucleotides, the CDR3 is TGTGCCAGCAGCCTATCCGGGACAGGGAATGAAAAACTGTTTTTT. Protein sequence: CASSLSGTGNEKLFF.